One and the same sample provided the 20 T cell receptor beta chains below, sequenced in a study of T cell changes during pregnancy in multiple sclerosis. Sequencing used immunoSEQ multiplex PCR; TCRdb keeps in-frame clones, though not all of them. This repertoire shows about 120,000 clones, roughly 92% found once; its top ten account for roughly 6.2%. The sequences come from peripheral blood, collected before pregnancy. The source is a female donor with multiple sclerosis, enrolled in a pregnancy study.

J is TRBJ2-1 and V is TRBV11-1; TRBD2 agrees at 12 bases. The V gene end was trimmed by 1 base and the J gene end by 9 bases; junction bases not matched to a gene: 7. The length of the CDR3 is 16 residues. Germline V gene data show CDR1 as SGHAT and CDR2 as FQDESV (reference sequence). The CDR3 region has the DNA TGTGCCAGCAGCTTAGGACTAGCGGGGGCCTCAGGTGAGCAGTTCTTC. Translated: CASSLGLAGASGEQFF.

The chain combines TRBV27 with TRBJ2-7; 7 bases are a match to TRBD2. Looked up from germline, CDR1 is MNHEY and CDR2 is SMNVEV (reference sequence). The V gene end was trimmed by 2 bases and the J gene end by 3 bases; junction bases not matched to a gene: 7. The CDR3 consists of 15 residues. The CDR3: CASSLVAGENYEQYF. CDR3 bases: TGTGCCAGCAGTTTAGTCGCGGGAGAAAACTACGAGCAGTACTTC.

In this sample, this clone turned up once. The CDR3 bases are TGTGCCAGTCACATGGGGGATGGAGGGTACACTGAAGCTTTCTTT. Amino acid sequence: CASHMGDGGYTEAFF. The chain employs TRBV6-1 and TRBJ1-1; D is possibly TRBD1 (5 bases). Looked up from germline, CDR1 is MNHNS and CDR2 is SASEGT. The length of the CDR3 is 15 residues. V was clipped by 9 bases and J by 3 bases, with 20 bases between them.

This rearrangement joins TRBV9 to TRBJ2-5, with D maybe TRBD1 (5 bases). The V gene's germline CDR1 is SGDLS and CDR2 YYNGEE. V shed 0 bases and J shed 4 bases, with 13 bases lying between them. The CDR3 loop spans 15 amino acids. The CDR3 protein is CASSVGNRHGETQYF. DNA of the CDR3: TGTGCCAGCAGCGTAGGGAACAGGCATGGAGAGACCCAGTACTTC. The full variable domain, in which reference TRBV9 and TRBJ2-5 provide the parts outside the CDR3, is DSGVTQTPKHLITATGQRVTLRCSPRSGDLSVYWYQQSLDQGLQFLIQYYNGEERAKGNILERFSAQQFPDLHSELNLSSLELGDSALYFCASSVGNRHGETQYFGPGTRLLVL.

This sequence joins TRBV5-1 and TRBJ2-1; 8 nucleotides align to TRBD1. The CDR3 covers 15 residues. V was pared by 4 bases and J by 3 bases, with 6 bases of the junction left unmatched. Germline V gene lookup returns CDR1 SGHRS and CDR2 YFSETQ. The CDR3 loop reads CASSPPGGNYNEQFF. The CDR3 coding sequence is TGCGCCAGCAGCCCACCAGGGGGCAACTACAATGAGCAGTTCTTC.

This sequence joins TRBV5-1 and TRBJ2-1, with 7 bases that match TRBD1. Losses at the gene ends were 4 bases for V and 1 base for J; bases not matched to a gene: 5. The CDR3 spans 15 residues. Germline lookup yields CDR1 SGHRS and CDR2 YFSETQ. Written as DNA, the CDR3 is TGCGCCAGCAGCCTTCCGGGACAGTCCTACAATGAGCAGTTCTTC. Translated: CASSLPGQSYNEQFF.

DNA of the CDR3: TGTGCCAGCAGTTCCGGGACATCGAACACCGGGGAGCTGTTTTTT. Protein product: CASSSGTSNTGELFF. The chain recombines TRBV2 with TRBJ2-2; TRBD1 is a possible D gene (6 bases). There are 15 residues in the CDR3. Germline values: CDR1 SNHLY, CDR2 FYNNEI. V was pared by 5 bases and J by 0 bases, with 10 bases between.

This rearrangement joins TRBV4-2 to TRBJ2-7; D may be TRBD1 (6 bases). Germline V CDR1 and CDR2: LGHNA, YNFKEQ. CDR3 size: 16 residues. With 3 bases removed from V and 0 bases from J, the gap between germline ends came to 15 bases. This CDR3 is CASSQVLGAGSYEQYF. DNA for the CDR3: TGTGCCAGCAGCCAGGTTCTGGGGGCAGGCTCCTACGAGCAGTACTTC.

CDR3 sequence: CASSPNQGYQPQHF. CDR3 sequence (DNA): TGTGCCAGCTCACCTAACCAGGGGTATCAGCCCCAGCATTTT. This chain connects TRBV18 to TRBJ1-5; a weak D match, TRBD1 (6 bases). Germline assignment: CDR1 KGHSH and CDR2 LQKENI. The V and J ends lost 3 bases and 5 bases respectively, with 11 bases between them. This CDR3 spans 14 amino acids.

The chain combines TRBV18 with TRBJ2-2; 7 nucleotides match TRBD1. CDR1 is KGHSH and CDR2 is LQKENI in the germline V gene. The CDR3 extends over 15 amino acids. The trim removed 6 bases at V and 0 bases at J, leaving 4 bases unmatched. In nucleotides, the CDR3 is TGTGCCAGCTCTCAAGGGGGCTCGAACACCGGGGAGCTGTTTTTT. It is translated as CASSQGGSNTGELFF.

CDR3 loop: CASSLRRATEAFF. The CDR3 DNA reads TGTGCCAGCAGCTTACGCAGGGCCACTGAAGCTTTCTTT. This chain uses TRBV11-2 with TRBJ1-1, with a weak D call TRBD1 (5 bases). V was cut by 2 bases and J by 4 bases, with 8 bases left in between. Germline V gene lookup returns CDR1 SGHAT and CDR2 FQNNGV. The CDR3 has 13 amino acids.

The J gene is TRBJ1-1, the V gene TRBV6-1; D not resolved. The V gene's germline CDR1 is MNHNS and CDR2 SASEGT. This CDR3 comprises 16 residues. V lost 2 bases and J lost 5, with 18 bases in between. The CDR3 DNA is TGTGCCAGCAGTGAAAGGAGGACTCCAGAGAGAACTGAAGCTTTCTTT. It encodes CASSERRTPERTEAFF.

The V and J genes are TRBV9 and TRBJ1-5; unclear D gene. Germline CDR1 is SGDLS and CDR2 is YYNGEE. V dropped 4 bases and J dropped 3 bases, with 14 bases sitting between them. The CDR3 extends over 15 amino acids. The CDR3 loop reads CASSPTSYPNQPQHF. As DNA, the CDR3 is TGTGCCAGCAGCCCAACATCATACCCCAATCAGCCCCAGCATTTT.

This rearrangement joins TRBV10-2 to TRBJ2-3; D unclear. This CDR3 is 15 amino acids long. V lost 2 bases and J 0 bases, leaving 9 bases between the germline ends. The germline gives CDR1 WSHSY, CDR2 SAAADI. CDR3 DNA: TGCGCCAGCAGTGAGGGTGGTGGCAGCACAGATACGCAGTATTTT. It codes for CASSEGGGSTDTQYF.

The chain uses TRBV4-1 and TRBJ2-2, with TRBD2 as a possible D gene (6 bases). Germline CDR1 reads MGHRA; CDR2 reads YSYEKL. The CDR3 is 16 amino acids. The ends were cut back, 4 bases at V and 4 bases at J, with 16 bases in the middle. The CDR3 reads CASSPGAGRGTGELFF. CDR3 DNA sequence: TGCGCCAGCAGCCCCGGGGCGGGGCGCGGCACCGGGGAGCTGTTTTTT.

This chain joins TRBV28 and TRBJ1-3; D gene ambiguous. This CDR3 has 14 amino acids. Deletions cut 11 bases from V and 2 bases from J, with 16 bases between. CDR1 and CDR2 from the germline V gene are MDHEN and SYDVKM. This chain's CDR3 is CAAAEGQTGNTIYF. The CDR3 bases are TGTGCCGCCGCGGAGGGCCAAACTGGAAACACCATATATTTT.

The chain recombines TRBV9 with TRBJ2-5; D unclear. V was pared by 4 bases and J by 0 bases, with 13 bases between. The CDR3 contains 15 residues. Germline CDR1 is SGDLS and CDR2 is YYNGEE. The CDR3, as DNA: TGTGCCAGCAGCCAAATGGCGGCGTACCAAGAGACCCAGTACTTC. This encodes CASSQMAAYQETQYF.

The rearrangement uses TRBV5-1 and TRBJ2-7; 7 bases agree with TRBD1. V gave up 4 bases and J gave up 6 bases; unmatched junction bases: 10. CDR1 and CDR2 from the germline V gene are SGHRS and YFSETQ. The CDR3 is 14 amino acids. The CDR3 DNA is TGCGCCAGCAGCGATAGGGGGCCTAGAGGCGAGCAGTACTTC. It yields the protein CASSDRGPRGEQYF.

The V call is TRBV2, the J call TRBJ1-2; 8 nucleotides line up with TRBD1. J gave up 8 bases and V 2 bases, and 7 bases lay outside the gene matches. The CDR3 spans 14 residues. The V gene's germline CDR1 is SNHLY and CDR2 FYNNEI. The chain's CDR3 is CASSETGGGYGYTF. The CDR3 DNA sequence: TGTGCCAGCAGTGAAACAGGGGGGGGTTACGGCTACACCTTC.

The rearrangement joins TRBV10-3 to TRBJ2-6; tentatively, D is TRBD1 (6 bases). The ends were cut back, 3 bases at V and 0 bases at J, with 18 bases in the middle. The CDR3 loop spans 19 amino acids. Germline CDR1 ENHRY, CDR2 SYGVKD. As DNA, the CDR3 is TGTGCCATCAGTGAATGGGGTCAGGGGCTCCGCTCTGGGGCCAACGTCCTGACTTTC. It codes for CAISEWGQGLRSGANVLTF.